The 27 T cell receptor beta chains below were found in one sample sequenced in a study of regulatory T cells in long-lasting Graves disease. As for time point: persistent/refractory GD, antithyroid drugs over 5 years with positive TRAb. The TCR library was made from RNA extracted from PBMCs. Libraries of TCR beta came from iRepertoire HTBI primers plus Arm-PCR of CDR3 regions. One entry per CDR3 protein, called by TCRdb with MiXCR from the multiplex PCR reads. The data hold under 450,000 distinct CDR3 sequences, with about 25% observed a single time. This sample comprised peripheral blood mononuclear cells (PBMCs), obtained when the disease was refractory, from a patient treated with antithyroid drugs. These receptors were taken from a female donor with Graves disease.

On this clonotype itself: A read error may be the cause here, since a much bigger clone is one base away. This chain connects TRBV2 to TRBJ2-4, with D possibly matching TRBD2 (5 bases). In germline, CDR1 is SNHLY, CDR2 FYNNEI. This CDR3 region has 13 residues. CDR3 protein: CANSERVGDIQYF. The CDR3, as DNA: TGTGCCAACAGTGAAAGGGTGGGAGACATTCAGTACTTC. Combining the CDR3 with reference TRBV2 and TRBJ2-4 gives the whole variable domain EPEVTQTPSHQVTQMGQEVILRCVPISNHLYFYWYRQILGQKVEFLVSFYNNEISEKSEIFDDQFSVERPDGSNFTLKIRSTKLEDSAMYFCANSERVGDIQYFGAGTRLSVL.

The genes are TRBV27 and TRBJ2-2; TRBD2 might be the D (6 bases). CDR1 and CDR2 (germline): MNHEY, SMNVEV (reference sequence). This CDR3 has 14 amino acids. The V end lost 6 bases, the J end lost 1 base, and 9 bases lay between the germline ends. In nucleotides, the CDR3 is TGTGCCAGCAGGCAAGCGGGGAACACCGGGGAGCTGTTTTTT. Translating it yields CASRQAGNTGELFF.

For the CDR3, the DNA is TGTGCCAGCAGCGGACTAGCGGGAGGGCCCTCACGGGAGCAGTACTTC. Its protein product is CASSGLAGGPSREQYF. This chain uses TRBV6-2 or TRBV6-3 with TRBJ2-7; 15 bases match TRBD2. CDR3 length: 16 residues. The germline V gene has CDR1 MNHEY and CDR2 SVGEGT. The J segment lost 7 bases and the V segment lost 6 bases, leaving 10 bases of the junction unmatched.

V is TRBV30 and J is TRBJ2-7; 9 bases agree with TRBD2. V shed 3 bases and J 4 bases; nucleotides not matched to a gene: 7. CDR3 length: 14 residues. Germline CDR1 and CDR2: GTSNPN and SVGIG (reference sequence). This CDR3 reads CAWRYSGSRYEQYF. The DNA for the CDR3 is TGTGCCTGGAGATATAGCGGGAGTAGGTACGAGCAGTACTTC.

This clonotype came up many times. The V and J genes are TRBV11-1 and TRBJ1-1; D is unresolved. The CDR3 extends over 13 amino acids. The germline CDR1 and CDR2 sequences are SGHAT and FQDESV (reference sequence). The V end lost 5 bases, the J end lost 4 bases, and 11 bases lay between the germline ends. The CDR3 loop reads CASSLGGITEAFF. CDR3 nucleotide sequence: TGTGCCAGCAGCCTCGGCGGGATCACTGAAGCTTTCTTT.

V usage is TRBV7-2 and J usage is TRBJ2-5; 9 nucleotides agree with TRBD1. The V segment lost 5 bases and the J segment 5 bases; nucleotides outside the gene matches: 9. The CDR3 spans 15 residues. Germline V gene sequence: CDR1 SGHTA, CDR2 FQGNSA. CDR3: CASSLRTGELETQYF. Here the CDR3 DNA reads TGTGCCAGCAGCCTCCGGACAGGGGAGCTGGAGACCCAGTACTTC.

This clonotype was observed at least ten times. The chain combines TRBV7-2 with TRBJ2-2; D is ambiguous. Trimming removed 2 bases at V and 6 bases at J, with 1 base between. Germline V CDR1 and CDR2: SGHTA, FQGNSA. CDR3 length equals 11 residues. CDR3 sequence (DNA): TGTGCCAGCAGCTTATCCGGGGAGCTGTTTTTT. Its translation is CASSLSGELFF.

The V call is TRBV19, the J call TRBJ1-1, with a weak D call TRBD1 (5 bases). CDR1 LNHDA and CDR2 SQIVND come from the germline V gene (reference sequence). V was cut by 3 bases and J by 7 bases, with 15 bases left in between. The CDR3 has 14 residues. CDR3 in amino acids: CASSIGRVGSEAFF. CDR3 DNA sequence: TGTGCCAGTAGTATCGGCAGGGTGGGGAGTGAAGCTTTCTTT.

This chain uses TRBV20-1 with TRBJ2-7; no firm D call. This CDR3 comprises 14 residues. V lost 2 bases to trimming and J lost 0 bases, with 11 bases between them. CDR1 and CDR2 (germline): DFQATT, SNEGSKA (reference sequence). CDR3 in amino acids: CSARPQRNSYEQYF. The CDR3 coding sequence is TGCAGTGCTAGACCCCAGCGCAACTCCTACGAGCAGTACTTC.

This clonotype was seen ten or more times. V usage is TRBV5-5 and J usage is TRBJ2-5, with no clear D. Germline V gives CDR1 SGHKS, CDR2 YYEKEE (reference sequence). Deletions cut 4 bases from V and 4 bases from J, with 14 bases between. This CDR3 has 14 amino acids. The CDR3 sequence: CASSPVGLGETQYF. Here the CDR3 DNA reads TGTGCCAGCAGCCCAGTAGGGTTGGGAGAGACCCAGTACTTC.

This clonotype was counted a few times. The CDR3 here is CASSQNPGISDTEAFF. DNA of the CDR3: TGTGCCAGCTCCCAAAATCCGGGGATAAGCGACACTGAAGCTTTCTTT. The gene calls are TRBV18 and TRBJ1-1, with unresolved D. Per germline, CDR1 KGHSH and CDR2 LQKENI. V lost 6 bases and J 3 bases, leaving 20 bases between the germline ends. The CDR3 loop spans 16 amino acids.

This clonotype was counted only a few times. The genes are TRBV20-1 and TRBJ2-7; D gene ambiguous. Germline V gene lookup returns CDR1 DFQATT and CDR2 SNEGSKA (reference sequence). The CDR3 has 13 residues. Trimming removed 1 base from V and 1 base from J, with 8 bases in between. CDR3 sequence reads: CSARVLRSYEQYF. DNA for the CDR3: TGCAGTGCTAGAGTTCTGAGGTCCTACGAGCAGTACTTC.

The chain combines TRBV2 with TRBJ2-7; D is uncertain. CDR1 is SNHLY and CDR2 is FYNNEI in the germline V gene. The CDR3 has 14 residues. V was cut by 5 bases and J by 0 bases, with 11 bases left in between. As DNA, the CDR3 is TGTGCCAGCAGTTTCGCGGTGGGCTCCTACGAGCAGTACTTC. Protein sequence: CASSFAVGSYEQYF.

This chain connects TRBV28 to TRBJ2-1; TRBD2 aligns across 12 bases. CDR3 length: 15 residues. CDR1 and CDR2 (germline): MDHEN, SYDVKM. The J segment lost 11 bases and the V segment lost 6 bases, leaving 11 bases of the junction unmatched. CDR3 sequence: CASSGTSGRPEKQFF. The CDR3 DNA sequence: TGTGCCAGCAGCGGGACTAGCGGGCGACCCGAGAAGCAGTTCTTC.

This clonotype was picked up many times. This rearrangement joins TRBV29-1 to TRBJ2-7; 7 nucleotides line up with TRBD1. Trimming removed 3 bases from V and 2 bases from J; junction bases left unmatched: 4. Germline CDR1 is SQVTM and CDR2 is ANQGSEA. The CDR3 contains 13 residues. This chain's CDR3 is CSVELGTAYEQYF. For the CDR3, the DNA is TGCAGCGTTGAGTTGGGGACAGCCTACGAGCAGTACTTC.

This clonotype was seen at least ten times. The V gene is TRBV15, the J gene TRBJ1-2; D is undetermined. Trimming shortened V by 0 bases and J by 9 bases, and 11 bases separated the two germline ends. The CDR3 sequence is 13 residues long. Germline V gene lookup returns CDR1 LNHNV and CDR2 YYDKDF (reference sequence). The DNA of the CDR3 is TGTGCCACCAGCAGAGATTTGGCCAGGAGCTACACCTTC. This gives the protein CATSRDLARSYTF. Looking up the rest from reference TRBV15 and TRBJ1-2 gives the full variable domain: DAMVIQNPRYQVTQFGKPVTLSCSQTLNHNVMYWYQQKSSQAPKLLFHYYDKDFNNEADTPDNFQSRRPNTSFCFLDIRSPGLGDTAMYLCATSRDLARSYTFGSGTRLTVV.

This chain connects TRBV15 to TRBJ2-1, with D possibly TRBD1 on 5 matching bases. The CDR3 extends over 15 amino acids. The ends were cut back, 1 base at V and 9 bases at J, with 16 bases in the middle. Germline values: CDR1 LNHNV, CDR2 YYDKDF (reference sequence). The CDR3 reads CATSRGDDAGLEQFF. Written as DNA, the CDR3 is TGTGCCACCAGCAGAGGAGACGATGCAGGGCTTGAGCAGTTCTTC.

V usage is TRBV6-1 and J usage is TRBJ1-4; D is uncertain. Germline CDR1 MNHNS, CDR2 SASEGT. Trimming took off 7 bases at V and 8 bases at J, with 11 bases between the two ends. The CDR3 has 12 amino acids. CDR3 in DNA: TGTGCCAGCAATAATCCGAAGGAAAAACTGTTTTTT. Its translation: CASNNPKEKLFF.

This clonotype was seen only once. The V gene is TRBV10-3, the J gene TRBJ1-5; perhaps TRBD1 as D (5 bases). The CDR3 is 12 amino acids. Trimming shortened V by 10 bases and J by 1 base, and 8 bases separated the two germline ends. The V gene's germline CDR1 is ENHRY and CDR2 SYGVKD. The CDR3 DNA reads TGTGCCACTGGGGGGAGCAATCAGCCCCAGCATTTT. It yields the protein CATGGSNQPQHF.

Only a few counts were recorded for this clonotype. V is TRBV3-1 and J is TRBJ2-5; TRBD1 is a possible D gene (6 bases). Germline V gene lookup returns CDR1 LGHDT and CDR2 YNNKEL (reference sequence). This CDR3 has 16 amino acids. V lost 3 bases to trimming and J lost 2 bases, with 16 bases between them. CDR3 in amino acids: CASSQAGAGSQETQYF. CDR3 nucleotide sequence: TGTGCCAGCAGCCAGGCAGGGGCCGGCAGTCAAGAGACCCAGTACTTC.

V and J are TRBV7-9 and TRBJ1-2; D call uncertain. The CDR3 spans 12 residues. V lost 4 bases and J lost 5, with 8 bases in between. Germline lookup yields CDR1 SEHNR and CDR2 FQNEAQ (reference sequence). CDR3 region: CASSSRTYGYTF. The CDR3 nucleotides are TGTGCCAGCAGCTCGAGAACTTATGGCTACACCTTC.

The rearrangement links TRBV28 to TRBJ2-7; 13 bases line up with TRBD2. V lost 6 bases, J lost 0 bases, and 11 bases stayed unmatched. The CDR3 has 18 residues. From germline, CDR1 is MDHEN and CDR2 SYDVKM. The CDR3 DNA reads TGTGCCAGCAGCATATCGGGACTAGCGGGGCGTGACTCCTACGAGCAGTACTTC. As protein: CASSISGLAGRDSYEQYF.

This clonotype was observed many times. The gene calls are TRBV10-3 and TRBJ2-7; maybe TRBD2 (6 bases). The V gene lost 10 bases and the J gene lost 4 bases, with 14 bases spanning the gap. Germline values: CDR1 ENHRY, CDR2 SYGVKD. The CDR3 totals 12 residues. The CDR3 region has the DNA TGTGCCACCGGTGGGGCGGGATACGAGCAGTACTTC. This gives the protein CATGGAGYEQYF.

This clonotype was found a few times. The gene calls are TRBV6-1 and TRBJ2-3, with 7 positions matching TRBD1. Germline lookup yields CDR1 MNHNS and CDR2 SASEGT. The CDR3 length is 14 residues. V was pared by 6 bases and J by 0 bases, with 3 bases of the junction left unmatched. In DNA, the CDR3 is TGTGCCAGCAGAGGACAGGTCAGCACAGATACGCAGTATTTT. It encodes CASRGQVSTDTQYF.

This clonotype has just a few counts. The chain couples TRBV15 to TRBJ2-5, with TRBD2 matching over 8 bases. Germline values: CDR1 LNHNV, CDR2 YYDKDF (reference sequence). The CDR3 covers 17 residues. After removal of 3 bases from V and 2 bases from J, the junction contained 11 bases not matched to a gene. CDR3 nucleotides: TGTGCCACCAGCAGTCGGCTCGGCGGGAGGACTCAAGAGACCCAGTACTTC. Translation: CATSSRLGGRTQETQYF. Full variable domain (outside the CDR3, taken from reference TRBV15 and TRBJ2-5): DAMVIQNPRYQVTQFGKPVTLSCSQTLNHNVMYWYQQKSSQAPKLLFHYYDKDFNNEADTPDNFQSRRPNTSFCFLDIRSPGLGDTAMYLCATSSRLGGRTQETQYFGPGTRLLVL.

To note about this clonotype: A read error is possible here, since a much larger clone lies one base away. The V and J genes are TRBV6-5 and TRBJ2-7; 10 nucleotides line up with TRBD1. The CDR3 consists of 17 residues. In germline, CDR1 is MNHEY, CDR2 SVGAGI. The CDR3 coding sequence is TGTGCCGGCAGTTACACTGAACCGGGACAGGGGCCTTACGAGCAGTACTTC. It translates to CAGSYTEPGQGPYEQYF.

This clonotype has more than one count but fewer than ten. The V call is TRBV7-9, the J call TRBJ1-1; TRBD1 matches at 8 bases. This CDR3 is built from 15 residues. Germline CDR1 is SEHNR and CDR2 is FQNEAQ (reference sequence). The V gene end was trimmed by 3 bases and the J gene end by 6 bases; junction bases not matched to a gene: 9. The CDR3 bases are TGTGCCAGCAGCTTTAACAGGGGGTTAGGAGCTGAAGCTTTCTTT. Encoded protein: CASSFNRGLGAEAFF.